In this sample, the clone carrying this TCR beta chain turned up once. Its specificity is not known. V lost 3 bases and J lost 2, with 13 bases in between. Looked up from germline, CDR1 is MNHEY and CDR2 is SMNVEV (reference sequence). The CDR3 spans 15 residues. This specimen comes from a study of Ad26.COV2.S vaccination and SARS-CoV-2 variants. At the level of the study: In the COV1001 trial, the donor was in the Ad26.COV2.S arm. Overall study findings and caveats: Measurement of non-spike TCR breadth gave similar results in vaccine and placebo recipients.

Treatment reported: about 20 received Ad26.COV2.S at low or high dose, single or two shots; roughly 5 received placebo; per-sample allocation not given. Day 63 after the first injection of vaccine or placebo was the sampling time. An adult of 18-55 years in Boston served as donor. Libraries were prepared by immunoSEQ multiplex PCR; TCRdb keeps only in-frame clonotypes and omits some of them. The table records fewer than 600,000 clones, roughly 87% of them present only once. The clonotype originates from a person between 18 and 65 years old who received the Ad26.COV2.S COVID-19 vaccine or a placebo. This chain connects TRBV27 to TRBJ2-5; TRBD1 might be the D (6 bases). The sample was peripheral blood, taken in a trial of Ad26.COV2.S vaccine versus placebo. The CDR3 DNA follows: TGTGCCAGCAGTTTTTCCCAACAGGGACAAGAGACCCAGTACTTC. This translates into CASSFSQQGQETQYF.